Below are 28 T cell receptor beta chains sequenced from a single sample in a study of shared clonotypes between healthy human individuals (TCRdb year 2020). Libraries were prepared through the immunoSEQ multiplex PCR assay. The table comes from immuneACCESS by way of TCRdb, which keeps in-frame sequences with V and J called. Part of the clones is missing from these tables; in studies checked, under half for an unresolved V gene and the rest for unknown reasons. In all, the sample holds about 1,800,000 clones, and about 95% of those were seen once. 1% to 1.5% of the sample belongs to the ten largest clones. CD8 naive samples consisted of CD45RO-negative cells that were positively selected for CCR7, yielding a CD45RA+CCR7+ population without TemRA cells. Sequenced sample: naive CD8+ T cells sorted from blood. Interpreted using the paper, the cell subset or site label stands for: CD45RA+CCR7+. These receptor sequences come from a man younger than 35 in good health.

This chain joins TRBV27 and TRBJ1-1, with D tentatively TRBD1 (6 bases). Trimming shortened V by 3 bases and J by 7 bases, and 15 bases separated the two germline ends. Germline assignment: CDR1 MNHEY and CDR2 SMNVEV (reference sequence). CDR3 length: 14 amino acids. The CDR3 sequence: CASSFPGARGEAFF. The CDR3 bases are TGTGCCAGCAGTTTTCCAGGGGCGAGAGGTGAAGCTTTCTTT.

The chain links TRBV5-1 to TRBJ2-1; TRBD1 aligns across 11 bases. V trimming: 2 bases; J trimming: 4 bases; junction bases outside the gene matches: 5. CDR1 is SGHRS, CDR2 YFSETQ, per germline. The CDR3 extends over 16 amino acids. The CDR3 sequence is CASSFSGTGGYNEQFF. DNA for the CDR3: TGCGCCAGCAGCTTTTCCGGGACAGGGGGATACAATGAGCAGTTCTTC.

The chain joins TRBV5-1 to TRBJ2-5, with D uncertain. Germline lookup yields CDR1 SGHRS and CDR2 YFSETQ. The CDR3 runs to 14 residues. The V gene lost 0 bases and the J gene lost 5 bases, with 11 bases spanning the gap. The CDR3 DNA is TGCGCCAGCAGCTTGGCCGTAGGGCAGGAGACCCAGTACTTC. It is translated as CASSLAVGQETQYF.

About this clone itself: Within the sample, other DNA sequences also encode this same CDR3. V usage is TRBV5-4 and J usage is TRBJ2-5; weak D call: TRBD1 (5 bases). The CDR3 is 13 amino acids. V was cut by 4 bases and J by 2 bases, with 9 bases left in between. Germline V lookup: CDR1 SGHNT, CDR2 YYREEE (reference sequence). The CDR3 DNA reads TGTGCCAGCAGCCTGACAGAGCAAGAGACCCAGTACTTC. Protein product: CASSLTEQETQYF.

The chain carries TRBV6-5 and TRBJ2-1; D is ambiguous. Germline V gives CDR1 MNHEY, CDR2 SVGAGI. This CDR3 has 14 amino acids. Between the trimmed V and J ends, which lost 5 bases and 4 bases, there was a span of 12 bases. CDR3 sequence: CASSGLLNYNEQFF. For the CDR3, the DNA is TGTGCCAGCAGTGGCCTACTAAATTACAATGAGCAGTTCTTC.

The V call is TRBV7-6, the J call TRBJ2-3; TRBD2 might be the D (7 bases). The CDR3 contains 16 residues. Trimming stripped 1 base from V and 5 bases from J, with 16 bases between. The germline gives CDR1 SGHVS, CDR2 FNYEAQ. CDR3 coding DNA: TGTGCCAGCAGCTTAGTTGTGGGGGGGCGTTTAGATACGCAGTATTTT. Translating it yields CASSLVVGGRLDTQYF.

The V call is TRBV5-4, the J call TRBJ2-2; 7 positions match TRBD1. Germline CDR1 SGHNT, CDR2 YYREEE (reference sequence). The length of the CDR3 is 14 residues. Trimming at V came to 1 base and at J to 4 bases, leaving 1 base not matched to a gene. The CDR3 here is CASSLTGVTGELFF. CDR3 coding DNA: TGTGCCAGCAGCTTGACAGGGGTCACCGGGGAGCTGTTTTTT. Variable domain in full (rest from reference TRBV5-4 and TRBJ2-2): ETGVTQSPTHLIKTRGQQVTLRCSSQSGHNTVSWYQQALGQGPQFIFQYYREEENGRGNFPPRFSGLQFPNYSSELNVNALELDDSALYLCASSLTGVTGELFFGEGSRLTVL.

The V and J genes are TRBV2 and TRBJ2-2; 7 nucleotides align to TRBD1. Per the germline V gene, CDR1 is SNHLY and CDR2 is FYNNEI. The V gene end was trimmed by 8 bases and the J gene end by 2 bases; junction bases not matched to a gene: 8. This CDR3 region has 15 residues. CDR3 bases: TGTGCCAGCGGGTCCGGGACAGATAACACCGGGGAGCTGTTTTTT. Translating it yields CASGSGTDNTGELFF.

This chain joins TRBV10-2 and TRBJ2-5; unclear D gene. The V and J ends lost 6 bases and 1 base respectively, with 9 bases between them. This CDR3 is 13 amino acids long. The germline CDR1 and CDR2 sequences are WSHSY and SAAADI. The CDR3 spells CASSVEFQETQYF. The CDR3 DNA reads as TGCGCCAGCAGCGTAGAGTTCCAAGAGACCCAGTACTTC.

In regard to this clone: The sample carries other DNA sequences with the same CDR3. This chain uses TRBV27 with TRBJ2-7; D might be TRBD2 (6 bases). The CDR3 covers 13 residues. Trimming removed 2 bases at V and 2 bases at J, with 7 bases between. The germline V gene encodes CDR1 MNHEY and CDR2 SMNVEV (reference sequence). CDR3 region: CASSLAGTYEQYF. Here the CDR3 DNA reads TGTGCCAGCAGTTTAGCGGGAACCTACGAGCAGTACTTC.

V usage is TRBV6-1 and J usage is TRBJ1-5; 9 bases line up with TRBD1. With 0 bases clipped from V and 2 bases from J, the junction kept 8 bases outside the gene matches. CDR1 MNHNS and CDR2 SASEGT come from the germline V gene. There are 18 residues in the CDR3. CDR3 residues: CASSEAGYRGLGNQPQHF. In nucleotides, the CDR3 is TGTGCCAGCAGTGAAGCGGGATACAGGGGGCTCGGCAATCAGCCCCAGCATTTT.

Notes on this clone: Other DNA sequences in this sample translate to the same CDR3. The J gene is TRBJ2-7, the V gene TRBV27; 8 positions match TRBD2. The germline CDR1 and CDR2 sequences are MNHEY and SMNVEV (reference sequence). This CDR3 has 12 amino acids. Trimming removed 3 bases from V and 7 bases from J; junction bases left unmatched: 2. The CDR3 region is CASSFPGGEQYF. The CDR3 DNA is TGTGCCAGCAGTTTCCCGGGAGGGGAGCAGTACTTC.

This chain joins TRBV28 and TRBJ1-1; D remains unclear. The CDR3 is 15 amino acids. V was cut by 2 bases and J by 1 base, with 11 bases left in between. The germline gives CDR1 MDHEN, CDR2 SYDVKM. CDR3 in amino acids: CASSLVVPGNTEAFF. For the CDR3, the DNA is TGTGCCAGCAGTTTAGTCGTCCCAGGGAACACTGAAGCTTTCTTT. The variable domain in full, with the rest retrieved from reference TRBV28 and TRBJ1-1, is DVKVTQSSRYLVKRTGEKVFLECVQDMDHENMFWYRQDPGLGLRLIYFSYDVKMKEKGDIPEGYSVSREKKERFSLILESASTNQTSMYLCASSLVVPGNTEAFFGQGTRLTVV.

The V call is TRBV19, the J call TRBJ2-7; the match to TRBD2 covers 8 bases. The CDR3 loop spans 15 amino acids. Trimming cost V 2 bases and J 5 bases; bases outside gene matches: 8. CDR1 is LNHDA, CDR2 SQIVND, per germline (reference sequence). The CDR3 DNA follows: TGTGCCAGTAGTATAAACAACGGGAGGGCAAACGAGCAGTACTTC. It yields the protein CASSINNGRANEQYF. Complete variable domain (other parts from reference TRBV19 and TRBJ2-7): DGGITQSPKYLFRKEGQNVTLSCEQNLNHDAMYWYRQDPGQGLRLIYYSQIVNDFQKGDIAEGYSVSREKKESFPLTVTSAQKNPTAFYLCASSINNGRANEQYFGPGTRLTVT.

The chain combines TRBV4-1 with TRBJ2-7; TRBD1 might be the D (6 bases). CDR3 length: 15 amino acids. V lost 0 bases to trimming and J lost 6 bases, with 15 bases between them. CDR1 MGHRA and CDR2 YSYEKL come from the germline V gene. The CDR3 here is CASSQDPQGILEQYF. The CDR3 DNA follows: TGCGCCAGCAGCCAAGATCCGCAGGGGATTCTCGAGCAGTACTTC.

This clone was recorded only once. The rearrangement joins TRBV4-3 to TRBJ1-2, with no clear D. The V end was cut by 1 base, the J end by 1 base, with 10 bases between. In germline, CDR1 is LGHNA, CDR2 YSLEER. This CDR3 is 15 amino acids long. DNA of the CDR3: TGCGCCAGCAGCCAAGTAGGGCCCCTTAACTATGGCTACACCTTC. Translating it yields CASSQVGPLNYGYTF.

Here the CDR3 DNA reads TGTGCCAGCAGCTTAACCCTAGCGGGCTGGGAGACCCAGTACTTC. Its translation is CASSLTLAGWETQYF. This sequence joins TRBV7-6 and TRBJ2-5; TRBD2 aligns across 8 bases. Trimming cost V 2 bases and J 5 bases; bases outside gene matches: 7. CDR1 SGHVS and CDR2 FNYEAQ come from the germline V gene. The CDR3 is 15 residues long. Looking up the rest from reference TRBV7-6 and TRBJ2-5 gives the full variable domain: GAGVSQSPRYKVTKRGQDVALRCDPISGHVSLYWYRQALGQGPEFLTYFNYEAQQDKSGLPNDRFSAERPEGSISTLTIQRTEQRDSAMYRCASSLTLAGWETQYFGPGTRLLVL.

V gene TRBV4-2 combines with J gene TRBJ2-7; 9 bases agree with TRBD2. From germline, CDR1 is LGHNA and CDR2 YNFKEQ. The CDR3 runs 16 residues. Germline trimming cut 4 bases from V and 0 bases from J; bases unmatched to any gene: 7. The CDR3 is CASSPEGAGGSYEQYF. Here the CDR3 DNA reads TGTGCCAGCAGCCCGGAGGGAGCGGGGGGCTCCTACGAGCAGTACTTC.

This chain uses TRBV10-2 with TRBJ2-7; no clear D. Germline V gene lookup returns CDR1 WSHSY and CDR2 SAAADI. Trimming took 8 bases from V and 10 from J, leaving 21 bases between them. The CDR3 sequence is 13 residues long. The CDR3 spells CASQTLGWSDQYF. The CDR3 coding sequence is TGCGCCAGCCAGACATTAGGCTGGTCGGATCAGTACTTC.

The V call is TRBV25-1, the J call TRBJ2-2; D is unclear. Germline-derived CDR1 and CDR2 are MGHDK and SYGVNS. This CDR3 contains 16 residues. The V and J ends lost 5 bases and 6 bases respectively, with 19 bases between them. The CDR3, as DNA: TGTGCCAGCAGTACCCCGGGCCTAAAATCCCCCGGGGAGCTGTTTTTT. It encodes CASSTPGLKSPGELFF.

The chain carries TRBV6-1 and TRBJ2-1; TRBD2 aligns across 11 bases. The J segment lost 4 bases and the V segment lost 3 bases, leaving 8 bases of the junction unmatched. Germline lookup yields CDR1 MNHNS and CDR2 SASEGT. The length of the CDR3 is 17 residues. The chain's CDR3 is CASSDGTSGLTYNEQFF. The CDR3, as DNA: TGTGCCAGCAGTGACGGGACTAGCGGCCTAACTTACAATGAGCAGTTCTTC.

Comment on this clone: The same CDR3 is also encoded by other DNA sequences in this sample. This rearrangement joins TRBV5-4 to TRBJ2-7; D is perhaps TRBD1 (5 bases). This CDR3 comprises 12 residues. V was clipped by 2 bases and J by 3 bases, with 6 bases between them. Germline V gene lookup returns CDR1 SGHNT and CDR2 YYREEE (reference sequence). The CDR3, as DNA: TGTGCCAGCAGCTTCGACAGCTACGAGCAGTACTTC. The encoded protein is CASSFDSYEQYF.

CDR3: CASSFSWTQYF. CDR3 sequence (DNA): TGTGCCAGCAGCTTCAGCTGGACCCAGTACTTC. This sequence joins TRBV7-9 and TRBJ2-5; D remains unclear. The length of the CDR3 is 11 residues. With 3 bases removed from V and 7 bases from J, the gap between germline ends came to 6 bases. The germline CDR1 and CDR2 sequences are SEHNR and FQNEAQ (reference sequence).

The V call is TRBV5-6, the J call TRBJ2-2; either TRBD1 or TRBD2 may supply D (6 bases each). The length of the CDR3 is 14 residues. CDR1 is SGHDT and CDR2 is YYEEEE in the germline V gene. V dropped 4 bases and J dropped 7 bases, with 14 bases sitting between them. The CDR3 here is CASSPGALGGELFF. Here the CDR3 DNA reads TGTGCCAGCAGCCCGGGGGCATTAGGCGGGGAGCTGTTTTTT.

V is TRBV11-2 and J is TRBJ2-7; D is perhaps TRBD2 (5 bases). This CDR3 contains 13 residues. Trimming left V 4 bases short and J 2 bases short, with 9 bases between. Germline assignment: CDR1 SGHAT and CDR2 FQNNGV. CDR3: CASSSGSTYEQYF. CDR3 sequence (DNA): TGTGCCAGCAGCTCGGGGAGCACCTACGAGCAGTACTTC.

V is TRBV4-3 and J is TRBJ2-5; TRBD2 aligns across 9 bases. This CDR3 is 15 amino acids long. With 3 bases clipped from V and 4 bases from J, the junction kept 6 bases outside the gene matches. The V gene's germline CDR1 is LGHNA and CDR2 YSLEER. The chain's CDR3 is CASSHTSGRGETQYF. Written as DNA, the CDR3 is TGCGCCAGCAGCCATACTAGCGGGCGAGGAGAGACCCAGTACTTC.

This rearrangement joins TRBV28 to TRBJ1-5, with D hard to call. Germline CDR1 reads MDHEN; CDR2 reads SYDVKM. Trimming cost V 5 bases and J 4 bases, with 12 bases left between them. The CDR3 extends over 14 amino acids. The CDR3 sequence is CASSPEGLNQPQHF. In DNA form, the CDR3 reads TGTGCCAGCAGTCCGGAAGGACTTAATCAGCCCCAGCATTTT.

DNA of the CDR3: TGTGCCAGCAGCACAACACGGACAGGCGCTAGCACAGATACGCAGTATTTT. It codes for CASSTTRTGASTDTQYF. The chain carries TRBV9 and TRBJ2-3, with 7 bases aligning to TRBD1. After removal of 4 bases from V and 0 bases from J, the junction contained 11 bases not matched to a gene. Germline values: CDR1 SGDLS, CDR2 YYNGEE. CDR3 size: 17 residues.